The text below deals with one T cell receptor (beta chain). This record comes from a study of blood T cell repertoires in COVID-19. Study-wide background: From T cells, B-cell-depleted T cells, or PBMCs came the material, which was cDNA or gDNA.

Original analysis: Estimation of nucleated cell counts relied on the amplification of reference gene primers. Sequencing was performed with immunoSEQ multiplex PCR; in TCRdb, only in-frame clones are kept and a portion is missing. V and J calls and clone size are copied from that table; D and trimming were computed from the DNA. The table shows 95,000 to 150,000 clones, with over 75% occurring only once. The source of this sequence is a woman older than 75 with acute or convalescent COVID-19. Sequencing input: peripheral blood.

The CDR3 is CASSVFSGNTIYF. CDR3 DNA sequence: TGTGCCAGCAGTGTCTTCTCTGGAAACACCATATATTTT. V usage is TRBV25-1 and J usage is TRBJ1-3; no definite D call. CDR1 MGHDK and CDR2 SYGVNS come from the germline V gene. The V and J ends lost 4 bases and 0 bases respectively, with 4 bases between them. The CDR3 is 13 residues long.